Listed below are T cell receptor beta chains from one sample, sequenced in a study of cytomegalovirus exposure and HLA in healthy donors. TCRdb's table, derived via immunoSEQ multiplex PCR, lists solely in-frame clones and lacks some. In all, the sample yields 150,000 or so clones. The specimen sequenced was PBMCs. Receptor source: a woman aged 45-59 years in good health and CMV-seronegative. CDR3s include the opening cysteine and the closing phenylalanine or tryptophan. The order of the fields is J gene, D gene, V gene, CDR3 DNA, CDR3 protein. The D gene is left open where the match is weak.

TRBJ2-1	-	TRBV5-1	TGCGCCAGCAGCTTGGACGGTCCCCTCTCCTACAATGAGCAGTTCTTC	CASSLDGPLSYNEQFF
TRBJ2-2	-	TRBV5-1	TGCGCCAGCAGCTTGGAGGGGTCCACCGGGGAGCTGTTTTTT	CASSLEGSTGELFF
TRBJ2-2	TRBD2	TRBV27	TGTGCCAGCACCGGGACTACCCTCACCGGGGAGCTGTTTTTT	CASTGTTLTGELFF
TRBJ1-2	TRBD1	TRBV7-3	TGTGCCAGCAGCTTAGGGGACAGGGGGCAAGGCTACACCTTC	CASSLGDRGQGYTF
TRBJ1-1	TRBD1	TRBV18	TGTGCCAGCTCACTCCGGGACAGGGGGGATCGGACTGAAGCTTTCTTT	CASSLRDRGDRTEAFF
TRBJ1-6	TRBD1	TRBV6-5	TGTGCCAGCAGTTACTCCCGGACAGGCCCCGATTCACCCCTCCACTTT	CASSYSRTGPDSPLHF
TRBJ1-1	-	TRBV5-1	TGCGCCAGCAGCTTGGAGCTGAACACTGAAGCTTTCTTT	CASSLELNTEAFF
TRBJ2-7	-	TRBV7-9	TGTGCCAGCAGCTTAGGCCGGGACACCCTCTCCTACGAGCAGTACTTC	CASSLGRDTLSYEQYF
TRBJ1-2	-	TRBV5-4	TGTGCCAGCAGCCCCTCGGGGTCGGAGGGCTACACCTTC	CASSPSGSEGYTF
TRBJ1-5	-	TRBV7-8	TGTGCCAGCAGCGTCCGGAGCAATCAGCCCCAGCATTTT	CASSVRSNQPQHF
TRBJ1-5	-	TRBV30	TGTGCCTGGACTACCACGTCGGGAAATCAGCCCCAGCATTTT	CAWTTTSGNQPQHF
TRBJ1-4	TRBD1	TRBV30	TGTGCCTGGAGTTCCGGGACAGGGGCTGGGGCAACTAATGAAAAACTGTTTTTT	CAWSSGTGAGATNEKLFF
TRBJ2-7	TRBD2	TRBV4-2	TGTGCCAGCAGCCAAGATACCCTAGCGGGGGTATTAAGCTCCTACGAGCAGTACTTC	CASSQDTLAGVLSSYEQYF
TRBJ1-3	TRBD1	TRBV5-1	TGCGCCAGCAGCGCGGGACAGGGGGACACCATATATTTT	CASSAGQGDTIYF
TRBJ2-1	-	TRBV9	TGTGCCAGCAGCGTAGACGGGAGAGGAAGTGAGCAGTTCTTC	CASSVDGRGSEQFF
TRBJ2-3	-	TRBV11-3	TGTGCCAGCAGCTTAGAGGGCACCACAGATACGCAGTATTTT	CASSLEGTTDTQYF
TRBJ2-1	-	TRBV5-1	TGCGCCAGCAGCTTGGATGCTAGGACTGACGATGAGCAGTTCTTC	CASSLDARTDDEQFF
TRBJ2-7	TRBD2	TRBV11-2	TGTGCCAGCAGCCAGGGCGGACTAGACCCTATAGACCTCTACGAGCAGTACTTC	CASSQGGLDPIDLYEQYF
TRBJ2-7	TRBD1	TRBV5-6	TGTGCCAGCAGCTCCAATAGAGGGGGCCTCACCTACGAGCAGTACTTC	CASSSNRGGLTYEQYF
TRBJ1-5	TRBD1	TRBV6-5	TGTGCCAGCAGGTCCGGGACAGGGGGAGATCAGCCCCAGCATTTT	CASRSGTGGDQPQHF
TRBJ1-1	-	TRBV28	TGTGCCAGCAGTTTAGTCCAAATGAACACTGAAGCTTTCTTT	CASSLVQMNTEAFF
TRBJ2-6	-	TRBV19	TGTGCCAGTATGTCCCACTCTGGGGCCAACGTCCTGACTTTC	CASMSHSGANVLTF
TRBJ2-5	TRBD1	TRBV5-6	TGTGCCAGCAGCTTGTCGCGGGACAGGGGGCGCACAGAGACCCAGTACTTC	CASSLSRDRGRTETQYF
TRBJ1-5	TRBD1	TRBV4-2	TGTGCCAGCAGCCAAGCAGAGACAGGGGTAAGTCAGCCCCAGCATTTT	CASSQAETGVSQPQHF
TRBJ2-5	TRBD2	TRBV4-1	TGCGCCAGCAGCCAAGCGGGACTACAAGAGACCCAGTACTTC	CASSQAGLQETQYF
TRBJ1-1	-	TRBV5-1	TGCGCCAGCAGCATTGACAGCAGGAACACTGAAGCTTTCTTT	CASSIDSRNTEAFF
TRBJ1-4	-	TRBV30	TGTGCCTGGAGTGTACACAGGACTAATGAAAAACTGTTTTTT	CAWSVHRTNEKLFF